This TCR beta chain appears in the sequencing data of a study of T cells in Graves' hyperthyroidism and ophthalmopathy. This clonotype has a count of ten or more. The CDR3 sequence is 11 residues long. Germline CDR1 DFQATT, CDR2 SNEGSKA (reference sequence). V lost 6 bases to trimming and J lost 2 bases, with 6 bases between them. TCR beta CDR3 region amplification was performed from RNA transcripts. HTBI primers were employed in a first-round RT-PCR of the TCR CDR3. In TCRdb, the multiplex PCR reads were re-called with MiXCR into one record per CDR3 protein. The table lists approximately 350,000 distinct CDR3 sequences, around 15% of them singletons.

Material for sequencing was blood. The chain combines TRBV20-1 with TRBJ2-3; D unclear. The receptor comes from a woman aged 60 to 75 with Graves' ophthalmopathy. The DNA for the CDR3 is TGCAGTGCCCAGCTCACAGATACGCAGTATTTT. It specifies CSAQLTDTQYF.